Listed here are 17 T cell receptor beta chains from one sample, sequenced in a study of T cell changes during pregnancy in multiple sclerosis. Measured with immunoSEQ multiplex PCR; TCRdb has only the in-frame clones, and not every one. This table holds 50,000 to 80,000 clones, around nine tenths found once. This sample comprised CD8+ T cells from peripheral blood mononuclear cells, obtained before pregnancy. These receptors all come from a female donor with multiple sclerosis, enrolled in a pregnancy study.

J is TRBJ2-7 and V is TRBV6-5, with 10 bases identical to TRBD1. With V trimmed by 8 bases and J by 4 bases, 8 bases remained unmatched. In germline, CDR1 is MNHEY, CDR2 SVGAGI. The CDR3 contains 14 residues. This CDR3 reads CASRRGTGVYEQYF. The DNA of the CDR3 is TGTGCCAGCCGGCGGGGGACAGGGGTATACGAGCAGTACTTC.

Of note for this clone: A far larger clone is one base from this, pointing to a likely read error. Other DNA sequences in the sample encode the same CDR3. The chain links TRBV5-4 to TRBJ2-2, with a tentative D call TRBD1 (5 bases). Trimming shortened V by 2 bases and J by 8 bases, and 10 bases separated the two germline ends. The CDR3 loop spans 13 amino acids. The germline gives CDR1 SGHNT, CDR2 YYREEE (reference sequence). The CDR3 DNA follows: TGTGCCAGCAGCTTTGCAGGGCAAGGGGAGCTGTTTTTT. Translation gives CASSFAGQGELFF.

This clone was detected a few times. The rearrangement links TRBV7-9 to TRBJ2-5; the match to TRBD2 covers 7 bases. V lost 4 bases and J lost 3; bases outside the gene matches: 8. The CDR3 sequence is 15 residues long. Germline V gene data show CDR1 as SEHNR and CDR2 as FQNEAQ (reference sequence). The CDR3 DNA reads TGTGCCAGCAGCTCCAGAACTACTAGCGAAGAGACCCAGTACTTC. Protein product: CASSSRTTSEETQYF.

This clone was counted a single time. The CDR3 DNA follows: TGTGCCAGCAGCTTAGACCTGACTCCTGGGGGGGAGACCCAGTACTTC. Protein: CASSLDLTPGGETQYF. The chain employs TRBV7-8 and TRBJ2-5; maybe TRBD2 (6 bases). Trimming cost V 1 base and J 5 bases, with 17 bases left between them. The CDR3 has 16 amino acids. CDR1 and CDR2 (germline): SGHVS, FQNEAQ.

The V call is TRBV11-2, the J call TRBJ2-1, with 8 bases identical to TRBD2. The J segment lost 9 bases and the V segment lost 1 base, leaving 5 bases of the junction unmatched. CDR1 SGHAT and CDR2 FQNNGV come from the germline V gene. This CDR3 has 14 residues. The CDR3 protein is CASSLAGGPIEQFF. CDR3 coding DNA: TGTGCCAGCAGCTTAGCGGGGGGGCCAATTGAGCAGTTCTTC.

The chain combines TRBV19 with TRBJ1-5; D not certain. Germline V CDR1 and CDR2: LNHDA, SQIVND (reference sequence). V was clipped by 1 base and J by 6 bases, with 4 bases between them. This CDR3 is 12 amino acids long. DNA of the CDR3: TGTGCCAGTAGTATAGGGCTTCAGCCCCAGCATTTT. This sequence encodes CASSIGLQPQHF.

The chain joins TRBV5-4 to TRBJ2-7, with D perhaps TRBD1 (6 bases). The CDR3 covers 14 residues. The germline V gene has CDR1 SGHNT and CDR2 YYREEE (reference sequence). Trimming took 0 bases from V and 6 from J, leaving 13 bases between them. CDR3 sequence reads: CASSLVGTGSEQYF. As DNA, the CDR3 is TGTGCCAGCAGCTTGGTAGGTACAGGGTCCGAGCAGTACTTC.

V gene TRBV2 combines with J gene TRBJ2-1; no clear D. CDR1 SNHLY and CDR2 FYNNEI come from the germline V gene. V lost 7 bases and J lost 5, with 3 bases in between. The CDR3 consists of 10 residues. The chain's CDR3 is CASINNEQFF. Here the CDR3 DNA reads TGTGCCAGCATTAACAATGAGCAGTTCTTC. Based on the CDR3 plus reference TRBV2 and TRBJ2-1, the full variable domain is EPEVTQTPSHQVTQMGQEVILRCVPISNHLYFYWYRQILGQKVEFLVSFYNNEISEKSEIFDDQFSVERPDGSNFTLKIRSTKLEDSAMYFCASINNEQFFGPGTRLTVL.

This clone appeared a few times. The rearrangement uses TRBV27 and TRBJ1-2; a possible D gene is TRBD1 (6 bases). V lost 0 bases to trimming and J lost 6 bases, with 11 bases between them. Looked up from germline, CDR1 is MNHEY and CDR2 is SMNVEV (reference sequence). This CDR3 contains 14 residues. CDR3 in DNA: TGTGCCAGCAGTTTATCTGTCAGGGGTAATGGCTACACCTTC. It is translated as CASSLSVRGNGYTF.

This rearrangement joins TRBV19 to TRBJ1-2; possible D gene TRBD1, 5 bases. CDR1 is LNHDA, CDR2 SQIVND, per germline (reference sequence). The CDR3 consists of 15 residues. Trimming removed 7 bases at V and 3 bases at J, with 18 bases between. In nucleotides, the CDR3 is TGTGCCAGTAACCAAGGGGCAAGGGTCGACTATGGCTACACCTTC. Residues: CASNQGARVDYGYTF. Complete variable domain (other parts from reference TRBV19 and TRBJ1-2): DGGITQSPKYLFRKEGQNVTLSCEQNLNHDAMYWYRQDPGQGLRLIYYSQIVNDFQKGDIAEGYSVSREKKESFPLTVTSAQKNPTAFYLCASNQGARVDYGYTFGSGTRLTVV.

The V gene is TRBV5-5, the J gene TRBJ1-4; 7 bases agree with TRBD1. Germline values: CDR1 SGHKS, CDR2 YYEKEE (reference sequence). The CDR3 is 12 amino acids. The V segment lost 7 bases and the J segment 6 bases; nucleotides outside the gene matches: 3. CDR3 region: CASGDRDEKLFF. The CDR3 nucleotides are TGTGCCAGCGGCGACAGGGATGAAAAACTGTTTTTT.

The rearrangement joins TRBV7-9 to TRBJ2-1; TRBD2 agrees at 7 bases. The J segment lost 8 bases and the V segment lost 2 bases, leaving 6 bases of the junction unmatched. This CDR3 region has 14 residues. Germline-derived CDR1 and CDR2 are SEHNR and FQNEAQ (reference sequence). Here the CDR3 reads CASSLMMGRDEQFF. For the CDR3, the DNA is TGTGCCAGCAGCTTAATGATGGGGAGGGATGAGCAGTTCTTC.

The gene calls are TRBV10-3 and TRBJ1-4; 8 nucleotides agree with TRBD1. This CDR3 comprises 14 residues. V was pared by 3 bases and J by 6 bases, with 3 bases of the junction left unmatched. Germline-derived CDR1 and CDR2 are ENHRY and SYGVKD. CDR3 DNA sequence: TGTGCCATCAGTGAATCGACAGGGGATGAAAAACTGTTTTTT. Protein sequence: CAISESTGDEKLFF.

The chain combines TRBV27 with TRBJ1-5; D gene uncertain. Trimming took 5 bases from V and 5 from J, leaving 10 bases between them. CDR1 and CDR2 (germline): MNHEY, SMNVEV (reference sequence). The CDR3 sequence is 13 residues long. DNA of the CDR3: TGTGCCAGCAGTCTACTAGGGTATCAGCCCCAGCATTTT. Protein sequence: CASSLLGYQPQHF.

This sequence joins TRBV5-4 and TRBJ2-1; D is possibly TRBD1 (5 bases). Looked up from germline, CDR1 is SGHNT and CDR2 is YYREEE (reference sequence). The V and J ends lost 0 bases and 10 bases respectively, with 14 bases between them. The CDR3 totals 14 residues. CDR3 sequence (DNA): TGTGCCAGCAGCTTGGTGGTAGGGGCAGGAGAGCAGTTCTTC. Translating gives CASSLVVGAGEQFF.

The rearrangement joins TRBV20-1 to TRBJ2-5; D not certain. The CDR3 runs 11 residues. V lost 2 bases, J lost 3 bases, and 4 bases lay in between. Germline V gene sequence: CDR1 DFQATT, CDR2 SNEGSKA (reference sequence). The CDR3 here is CSARSEETQYF. For the CDR3, the DNA is TGCAGTGCTAGATCCGAAGAGACCCAGTACTTC.

The gene calls are TRBV5-6 and TRBJ1-5; D is unresolved. V shed 4 bases and J shed 7 bases, with 12 bases lying between them. Per the germline V gene, CDR1 is SGHDT and CDR2 is YYEEEE. The CDR3 contains 13 residues. The CDR3 sequence: CASSQRVEQPQHF. CDR3 sequence (DNA): TGTGCCAGCAGCCAGAGGGTGGAACAGCCCCAGCATTTT.